The TCR beta chain under discussion was sequenced for a study of immune cell composition in non-small cell lung cancer. Study observations and caveats: Dominant in vivo tumour-associated clones were not shown to share tumour-reactive sequences. In adenocarcinoma, maximal tumour-associated clone frequency tracked TIL tumour reactivity.

Produced via immunoSEQ multiplex PCR; TCRdb's table is partial and in-frame only. In the table there are around 7,000 clones, 70% to 90% of which are singletons. The normal lung sample lay at least 3 cm, and maximally far, from the tumour. Template was genomic DNA from frozen, unsorted single-cell suspensions. This CDR3 has 15 amino acids. Germline CDR1 and CDR2: LNHNV and YYDKDF (reference sequence). Trimming removed 0 bases at V and 0 bases at J, with 6 bases between. In regard to this clone: Its specificity is unknown.

The sample taken for sequencing was non-adjacent lung tissue. The chain joins TRBV15 to TRBJ1-3, with unresolved D. The source of this sequence is a human donor with non-small cell lung cancer. The CDR3 DNA reads as TGTGCCACCAGCAGAGAAGGGCTCTCTGGAAACACCATATATTTT. It codes for CATSREGLSGNTIYF.